This TCR beta chain emerged from a study of Ad26.COV2.S vaccination and SARS-CoV-2 variants. Treatment: 15 to 20 received Ad26.COV2.S at low or high dose, single or two shots; about 5 received placebo; per-sample allocation not given. Vaccine and placebo recipients were sampled on day 63 after the first injection. This person who donated was an adult of 18-55 years in Boston. The germline gives CDR1 LGHNA, CDR2 YSLEER. The CDR3 sequence is 15 residues long. Between the trimmed V and J ends, which lost 5 bases and 4 bases, there was a span of 15 bases. Measured with immunoSEQ multiplex PCR; TCRdb has only the in-frame clones, and not every one. The data show about 410,000 clones, with 92% seen just once and roughly 1.7% held by the top ten.

This rearrangement joins TRBV4-3 to TRBJ1-5; perhaps TRBD1 as D (6 bases). The sequenced sample was peripheral blood, obtained in a trial of Ad26.COV2.S vaccine versus placebo. The TCR originated in a person between 18 and 65 years old who received the Ad26.COV2.S COVID-19 vaccine or a placebo. Here the CDR3 reads CASSLSRGRNQPQHF. In DNA, the CDR3 is TGCGCCAGCAGCTTATCCAGGGGTCGGAATCAGCCCCAGCATTTT.